The sample holds many counts of the clone carrying this T cell receptor (beta chain). Its antigen is unidentified. The sample originates from a study of Graves' ophthalmopathy and Graves' hyperthyroidism. RNA transcripts were the source from which TCR beta CDR3 regions were amplified. Second-round multiplex PCR came after first-round RT-PCR with HTBI primers. TCRdb redid the calling of the multiplex PCR reads with MiXCR, one entry per CDR3 protein. The table lists around 670,000 distinct CDR3 sequences, about 44% of them singletons, with about 40% in the top ten. The CDR3 runs to 17 residues. The germline CDR1 and CDR2 sequences are SNHLY and FYNNEI. The V gene lost 4 bases and the J gene lost 0 bases, with 13 bases spanning the gap. General observations from the study: With a specificity of around 77% and a sensitivity of 60% to 71%, the model predicted ophthalmopathy progression.

This TCR derives from an adult man with Graves' ophthalmopathy. The sample comprised peripheral blood. This chain joins TRBV2 and TRBJ1-6; a weak D match, TRBD1 (6 bases). CDR3 loop: CASSVTGVSSYNSPLHF. DNA for the CDR3: TGTGCCAGCAGTGTGACAGGCGTGAGCTCCTATAATTCACCCCTCCACTTT.